These 5 T cell receptor beta chains share one sample of origin, sequenced in a study of PD-1 blockade in classical Hodgkin lymphoma. Time point of the sample: newly diagnosed, previously untreated cHL patient sample. Purification of CD4+ T cells from thawed PBMCs was performed via magnetic negative selection. Method: immunoSEQ multiplex PCR; TCRdb's copy keeps in-frame clones and lacks some. The sample yields approximately 26,000 clones, around 90% seen once. The sequencing sample was made of CD4+ T cells from blood. These receptors were obtained from a human donor with classical Hodgkin lymphoma.

The genes are TRBV6-1 and TRBJ1-1; 8 bases align to TRBD1. This CDR3 contains 13 residues. The germline V gene encodes CDR1 MNHNS and CDR2 SASEGT. After removal of 6 bases from V and 5 bases from J, the junction contained 5 bases not matched to a gene. The CDR3 DNA sequence: TGTGCCAGCAGGGGGACAGGTTGGACTGAAGCTTTCTTT. As protein: CASRGTGWTEAFF.

The chain joins TRBV19 to TRBJ1-5; 9 bases fit TRBD1. Per the germline V gene, CDR1 is LNHDA and CDR2 is SQIVND (reference sequence). The CDR3 length is 14 residues. Trimming took 4 bases from V and 6 from J; bases not matched to a gene: 4. The CDR3, as DNA: TGTGCCAGTAGTACGGACAGGGGAGTTCAGCCCCAGCATTTT. Translation gives CASSTDRGVQPQHF. Complete variable domain (other parts from reference TRBV19 and TRBJ1-5): DGGITQSPKYLFRKEGQNVTLSCEQNLNHDAMYWYRQDPGQGLRLIYYSQIVNDFQKGDIAEGYSVSREKKESFPLTVTSAQKNPTAFYLCASSTDRGVQPQHFGDGTRLSIL.

CDR3 sequence reads: CASSLPGKGEQYF. The CDR3 bases are TGTGCCAGCAGCTTACCGGGAAAGGGCGAGCAGTACTTC. The V call is TRBV7-2, the J call TRBJ2-7; maybe TRBD2 (5 bases). The germline V and J ends were trimmed by 2 bases and 6 bases, with 11 bases remaining between them. Looked up from germline, CDR1 is SGHTA and CDR2 is FQGNSA. This CDR3 region has 13 residues.

V usage is TRBV9 and J usage is TRBJ2-3, with 9 bases fitting TRBD2. After removal of 4 bases from V and 2 bases from J, the junction contained 11 bases not matched to a gene. The germline V gene has CDR1 SGDLS and CDR2 YYNGEE. The CDR3 covers 17 residues. CDR3 nucleotides: TGTGCCAGCAGCCCTTTTGGAGCGGGGGGCCCCACAGATACGCAGTATTTT. Translating it yields CASSPFGAGGPTDTQYF.

There are a few counts of this clone. The gene calls are TRBV28 and TRBJ1-5, with D possibly TRBD1 on 5 matching bases. This CDR3 spans 15 amino acids. V was clipped by 7 bases and J by 6 bases, with 19 bases between them. Germline V gene lookup returns CDR1 MDHEN and CDR2 SYDVKM. CDR3 in amino acids: CASTLSDRDSQPQHF. The CDR3 DNA reads as TGTGCCAGCACCCTCAGCGACAGAGACAGTCAGCCCCAGCATTTT.